This T cell receptor beta chain was profiled in a study of T cell responses to AZD1222 COVID-19 vaccine. Study information: Pooling was applied to second doses at about 4 or about 12 weeks.

The CDR3 contains 11 residues. V was cut by 8 bases and J by 4 bases, with 11 bases left in between. Germline V gene sequence: CDR1 GTSNPN, CDR2 SVGIG (reference sequence). In this sample, this clone turned up a few times. Its target is not known. Only in-frame clones appear in the TCRdb table, and some are missing; sequencing was by immunoSEQ multiplex PCR. The sample contains more than 85,000 clones, about 85% of which appear only once. Findings and limits, study-wide: Seropositive at baseline were only 5 to 7 AZD1222 recipients.

The sequence came from an adult in good health. The chain has TRBV30 and TRBJ1-2; D remains unclear. The specimen was peripheral blood, collected on day 0 of AZD1222 vaccination. CDR3 nucleotides: TGTGCCAGACCAGATTCCTATGGCTACACCTTC. As protein: CARPDSYGYTF.